The clone carrying this T cell receptor (beta chain) has ten or more counts. What it binds is not known. The record originates from a study of T cell repertoires in cytomegalovirus infection. Study findings and constraints: Summed public TCR beta family frequency identified CMV carriers bearing the relevant HLA. In two of eight donors, the top clonotype was HLA-C-restricted CMV-specific.

TCRdb recomputed calls from the reads with MiXCR, one row per CDR3 protein. The sample has almost 550,000 distinct CDR3 sequences, 15% to 20% seen once. The CDR3 is made up of 16 amino acids. In germline, CDR1 is SGHVS, CDR2 FQNEAQ. V dropped 5 bases and J dropped 6 bases, with 20 bases sitting between them. Sequenced: CD8+ T cells from PBMCs. This receptor was obtained from a human donor in good health (CMV status not recorded). Some clones in this sample may be carry-over from other donors' samples. V gene TRBV7-8 combines with J gene TRBJ1-5; TRBD1 might be the D (6 bases). DNA for the CDR3: TGTGCCAGCAGCACGTACAGGGAAACAAAAAGTCAGCCCCAGCATTTT. This sequence encodes CASSTYRETKSQPQHF.